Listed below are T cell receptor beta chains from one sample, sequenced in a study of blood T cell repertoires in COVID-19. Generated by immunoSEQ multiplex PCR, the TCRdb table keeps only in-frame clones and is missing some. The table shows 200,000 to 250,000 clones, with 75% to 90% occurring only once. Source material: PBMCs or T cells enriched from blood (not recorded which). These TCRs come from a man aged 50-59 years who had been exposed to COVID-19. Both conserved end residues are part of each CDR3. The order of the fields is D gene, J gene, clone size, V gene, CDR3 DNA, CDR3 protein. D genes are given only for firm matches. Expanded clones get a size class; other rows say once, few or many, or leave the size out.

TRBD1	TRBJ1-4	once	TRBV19	TGTGCCAGTAGTGGACAGGGGGCTGAAAAACTGTTTTTT	CASSGQGAEKLFF
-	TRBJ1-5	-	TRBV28	TGTGCCAGCAGCACAGGGCTGATTCCTAATCAGCCCCAGCATTTT	CASSTGLIPNQPQHF
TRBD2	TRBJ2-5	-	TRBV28	TGTGCCAGCAGTCTCCTAGCGGAGATCCAAGAGACCCAGTACTTC	CASSLLAEIQETQYF
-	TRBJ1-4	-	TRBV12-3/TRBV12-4	TGTGCCAGCAGTTTACAGGTGGAAAAACTGTTTTTT	CASSLQVEKLFF
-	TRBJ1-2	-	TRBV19	TGTGCCAGTACCCCCGTCAGGGGTAACGCTCGGGATGGCTACACCTTC	CASTPVRGNARDGYTF
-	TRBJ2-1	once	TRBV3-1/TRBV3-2	TGTGCCAGCAGCCAATCAGTATATGAGCAGTTCTTC	CASSQSVYEQFF
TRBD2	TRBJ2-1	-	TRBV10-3	TGTGCCATCAGAGAAGGTAGCGGGGGTTTAAGTAATGAGCAGTTCTTC	CAIREGSGGLSNEQFF
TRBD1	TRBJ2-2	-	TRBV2	TGTGCCAGCAGAAACCCCGGGACAGGGGGCATAGGGGAGCTGTTTTTT	CASRNPGTGGIGELFF
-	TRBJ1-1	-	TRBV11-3	TGTGCCAGCAGCTTAGGGCAGGGGAACACTGAAGCTTTCTTT	CASSLGQGNTEAFF
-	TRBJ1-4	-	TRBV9	TGTGCCAGCAGCGTAGGAGGGGGGGCGAGTGAAAAACTGTTTTTT	CASSVGGGASEKLFF
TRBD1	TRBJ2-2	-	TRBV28	TGTGCCAGCTCCAGTGAAGACACCGGGACAGAAGTGCCCGGGGAGCTGTTTTTT	CASSSEDTGTEVPGELFF
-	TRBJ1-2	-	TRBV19	TGTGCCAGTAGTATAGTGGGACAAGTCTATGGCTACACCTTC	CASSIVGQVYGYTF
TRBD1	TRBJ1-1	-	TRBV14	TGTGCCAGCAGCCGTCTGTCCCGGGACAGGGTTTGGACTGAAGCTTTCTTT	CASSRLSRDRVWTEAFF
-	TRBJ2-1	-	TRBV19	TGTGCCAGTAGTCCGGGACTCCGTATGGCGGATGAGCAGTTCTTC	CASSPGLRMADEQFF
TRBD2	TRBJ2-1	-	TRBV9	TGTGCCAGCGAGCGGGGGACCTCCAATGAGCAGTTCTTC	CASERGTSNEQFF
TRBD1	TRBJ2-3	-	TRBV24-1	TGTGCCACCAGTGATGACACAGGGGGGACAGATACGCAGTATTTT	CATSDDTGGTDTQYF
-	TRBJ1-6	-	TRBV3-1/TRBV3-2	TGTGCCAGCAGCCCCTTAGTTCCCCCGGGGTACTCCAATTCACCCCTCCACTTT	CASSPLVPPGYSNSPLHF
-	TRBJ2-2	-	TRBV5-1	TGCGCCAGCAGCTTTGTAGGGGCGAACACCGGGGAGCTGTTTTTT	CASSFVGANTGELFF
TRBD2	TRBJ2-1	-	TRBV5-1	TGCGCCAGCAGCCGTAGCGGGGGGCAGTACAATGAGCAGTTCTTC	CASSRSGGQYNEQFF
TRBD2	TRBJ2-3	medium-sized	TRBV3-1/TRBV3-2	TGTGCCAGCAGCTCCCGACTAGCGGGAGAAGATACGCAGTATTTT	CASSSRLAGEDTQYF
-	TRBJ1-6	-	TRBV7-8	TGTGCCAGCATGGAGCGGGCGTCTGGTAATTCACCCCTCCACTTT	CASMERASGNSPLHF
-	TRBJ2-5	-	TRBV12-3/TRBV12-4	TGTGCCAGCAGTTTTGGACAGAAAGAGACCCAGTACTTC	CASSFGQKETQYF
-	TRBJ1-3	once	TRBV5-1	TGCGCCAGCAGCTCCTTGGGGGAGGCCCCTGGAAACACCATATATTTT	CASSSLGEAPGNTIYF
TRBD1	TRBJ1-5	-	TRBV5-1	TGCGCCAGCAGCTTACAGGGGGCCGGAAATCAGCCCCAGCATTTT	CASSLQGAGNQPQHF
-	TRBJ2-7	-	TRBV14	TGTGCCAGCAGCCTTCAGGTAGGGGTAGGAGAGCAGTACTTC	CASSLQVGVGEQYF
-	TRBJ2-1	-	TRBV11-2	TGTGCCAGCAGCCCTCTGGCGGGGAGCTCCTACAATGAGCAGTTCTTC	CASSPLAGSSYNEQFF
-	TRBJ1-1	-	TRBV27	TGTGCCAGCAGCTTCAGGGGCACTGAAGCTTTCTTT	CASSFRGTEAFF
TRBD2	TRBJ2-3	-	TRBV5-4	TGTGCCAGCAGCTGGACTAGCGGGAGCACAGATACGCAGTATTTT	CASSWTSGSTDTQYF
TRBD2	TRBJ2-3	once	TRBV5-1	TGCGCCAGCAGGATGAGCGGGGGGCGGGCAGATACGCAGTATTTT	CASRMSGGRADTQYF
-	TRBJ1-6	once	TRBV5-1	TGCGCCAGCAGTCCATTCTTGGGGCGGAATTCACCCCTCCACTTT	CASSPFLGRNSPLHF
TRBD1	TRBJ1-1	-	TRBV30	TGTGCCTGGAGGGGGACAGGGGGCACTGAAGCTTTCTTT	CAWRGTGGTEAFF
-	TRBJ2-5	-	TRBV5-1	TGCGCCAGCAGCTTACAGGGGGGGTTCCAAGAGACCCAGTACTTC	CASSLQGGFQETQYF
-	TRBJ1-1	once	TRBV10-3	TGTGCCATCAGTGCTCGGGACATCGTTGAAGCTTTCTTT	CAISARDIVEAFF
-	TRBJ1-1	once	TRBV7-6	TGTGCCAGCAGCCCCACAGGGTTGTCTGAAGCTTTCTTT	CASSPTGLSEAFF
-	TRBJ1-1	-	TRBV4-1	TGCGCCAGCAGCCAGGTAGGTGGGGGGGCGAGGACTGAAGCTTTCTTT	CASSQVGGGARTEAFF
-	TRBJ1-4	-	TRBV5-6	TGTGCCAGCAGCTTACAGGTTGATAATGAAAAACTGTTTTTT	CASSLQVDNEKLFF
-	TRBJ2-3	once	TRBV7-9	TGTGCCAGCAGCTTATGGGTGGGGCTCACAGATACGCAGTATTTT	CASSLWVGLTDTQYF
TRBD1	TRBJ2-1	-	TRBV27	TGTGCCAGCACCACATCCGGGACAGGGTTCCTCGATGAGCAGTTCTTC	CASTTSGTGFLDEQFF
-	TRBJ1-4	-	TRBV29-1	TGCAGCGCCGGAGGCAGGAGTAATGAAAAACTGTTTTTT	CSAGGRSNEKLFF
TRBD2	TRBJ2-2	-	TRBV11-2	TGTGCCAGCAGCAGACTAGCGGGGGGACACACCGGGGAGCTGTTTTTT	CASSRLAGGHTGELFF
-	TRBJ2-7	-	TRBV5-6	TGTGCCAGCAGCTTGGCCGCAGACTCCTACGAGCAGTACTTC	CASSLAADSYEQYF
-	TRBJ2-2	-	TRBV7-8	TGTGCCAGCAGCTACCGACGACAGGTGAACACCGGGGAGCTGTTTTTT	CASSYRRQVNTGELFF
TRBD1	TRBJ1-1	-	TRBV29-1	TGCAGCGTTCTGGACAGGAGCGGGTATACTGAAGCTTTCTTT	CSVLDRSGYTEAFF
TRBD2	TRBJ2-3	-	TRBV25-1	TGTGCCAGCGGCCTAGCGGGTGCAGATACGCAGTATTTT	CASGLAGADTQYF
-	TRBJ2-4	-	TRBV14	TGTGCCAGCAGCCAAGAAAGAGGGGGCATTCAGTACTTC	CASSQERGGIQYF
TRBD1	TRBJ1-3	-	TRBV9	TGTGCCAGCAGCCGAATCCGCGGAGGGGGCCCCATATATTTT	CASSRIRGGGPIYF
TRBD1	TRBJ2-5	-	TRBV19	TGTGCCAGTAGTCCGGGACAGGTGCAAGAGACCCAGTACTTC	CASSPGQVQETQYF
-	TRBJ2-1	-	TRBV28	TGTGCCAGCAGTCTCCGGGACTGGTCCTCCTACAATGAGCAGTTCTTC	CASSLRDWSSYNEQFF
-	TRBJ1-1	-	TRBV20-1	TGCAGTGCTAGTTACGGCAGGGGGAACACTGAAGCTTTCTTT	CSASYGRGNTEAFF
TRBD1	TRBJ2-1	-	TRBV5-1	TGCGCCAGCAGCTTGGTAGGGGCCGGGACAGGGGCCAATGAGCAGTTCTTC	CASSLVGAGTGANEQFF
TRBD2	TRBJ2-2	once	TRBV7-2	TGTGCCAGCAGCGCCTTAGCGGGGGGGAAAGTTGCCGGGGAGCTGTTTTTT	CASSALAGGKVAGELFF
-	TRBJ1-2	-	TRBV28	TGTGCCAGCAGTTTATGGTTCAATGCAGGTAGAGGGGGTGGCTACACCTTC	CASSLWFNAGRGGGYTF
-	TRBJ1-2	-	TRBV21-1	TGTGCCAGCAGCAAAGTTGTAAGGTTGCGGGACTATGGCTACACCTTC	CASSKVVRLRDYGYTF
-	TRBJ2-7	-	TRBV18	TGTGCCAGCTCACCAGGAGGGAGCTCCTACGAGCAGTACTTC	CASSPGGSSYEQYF
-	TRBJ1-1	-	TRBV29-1	TGCAGCGCCCGAAGAGAGGAGAACACTGAAGCTTTCTTT	CSARREENTEAFF
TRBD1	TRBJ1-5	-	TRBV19	TGTGCCAGTAGTAAACCCACAGGGGGCTATCAGCCCCAGCATTTT	CASSKPTGGYQPQHF
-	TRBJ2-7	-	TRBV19	TGTGCCAGTAGTGCCCGACTCCCCCCCTTCCCCCACGAGCAGTACTTC	CASSARLPPFPHEQYF
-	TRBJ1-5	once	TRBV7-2	TGTGCCAGCAGCTTTAGACCCGGGAGGATGCGGGAGCCCCAGCATTTT	CASSFRPGRMREPQHF